Listed here are 2 T cell receptor beta chains from one sample, sequenced in a study of T-cell reconstitution after alpha-beta-depleted transplantation in children. The TCRbeta library was prepared with unique molecular identifiers. MiXCR, applied by TCRdb to the PCR reads, yields one record per CDR3 protein. The sample carries about 510,000 distinct CDR3 sequences, about an eighth recorded once. The sample in question was PBMCs, mostly from graft donor cells, obtained 180 days after TCRalphabeta/CD19-depleted stem cell transplant. Every receptor here comes from a female patient aged 2 to 10 who had a stem cell transplant for aplastic anemia, so the T cells may come from the graft donor.

V is TRBV20-1 and J is TRBJ2-6; weak D call: TRBD1 (5 bases). The CDR3 is made up of 15 amino acids. CDR1 and CDR2 (germline): DFQATT, SNEGSKA (reference sequence). V lost 2 bases to trimming and J lost 0 bases, with 8 bases between them. In DNA, the CDR3 is TGCAGTGCTAGACGACAGTACTCTGGGGCCAACGTCCTGACTTTC. It yields the protein CSARRQYSGANVLTF.

In its sample, this clonotype was seen a few times. The genes are TRBV7-9 and TRBJ2-5; 9 bases agree with TRBD2. The CDR3 covers 16 residues. The germline V gene has CDR1 SEHNR and CDR2 FQNEAQ (reference sequence). V shed 4 bases, J shed 1 base, and the junction held 7 bases outside the gene matches. The CDR3 nucleotides read TGTGCCAGCAGCTCCAGACTAGCGGACATCCAAGAGACCCAGTACTTC. Translation gives CASSSRLADIQETQYF.